This T cell receptor (beta chain) was captured in a study of blood T cell repertoires in COVID-19. Looking at the study overall: T cells, B-cell-depleted T cells, or PBMCs provided the cDNA or gDNA that served as material.

Germline CDR1 reads SGHDT; CDR2 reads YYEEEE. The CDR3 runs 15 residues. V dropped 0 bases and J dropped 2 bases, with 12 bases sitting between them. Here immunoSEQ multiplex PCR was the method, and the copy in TCRdb shows in-frame clones only, minus some. There are fewer than 150,000 clones in the sample; more than 70% occur only once, and 25% to 30% lies in the top ten. Material: peripheral blood. The chain has TRBV5-6 and TRBJ2-7, with a weak D call TRBD1 (7 bases). This sequence originates from a human donor in a cohort sampled during active COVID-19. This CDR3 reads CASSLGGTATYEQYF. The CDR3 coding sequence is TGTGCCAGCAGCTTGGGCGGGACAGCTACCTACGAGCAGTACTTC.